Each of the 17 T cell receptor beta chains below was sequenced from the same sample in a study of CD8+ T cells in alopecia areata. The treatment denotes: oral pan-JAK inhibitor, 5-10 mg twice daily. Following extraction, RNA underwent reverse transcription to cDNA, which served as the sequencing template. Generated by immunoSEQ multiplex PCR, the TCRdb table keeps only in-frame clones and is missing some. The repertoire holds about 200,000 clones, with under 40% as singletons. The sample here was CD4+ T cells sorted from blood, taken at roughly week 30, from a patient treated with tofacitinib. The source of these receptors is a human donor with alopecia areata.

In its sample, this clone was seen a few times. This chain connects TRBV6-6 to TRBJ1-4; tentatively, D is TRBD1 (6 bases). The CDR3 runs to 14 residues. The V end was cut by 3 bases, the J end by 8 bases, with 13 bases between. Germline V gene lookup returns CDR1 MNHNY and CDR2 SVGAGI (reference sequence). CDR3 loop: CASSYRDRFEKLFF. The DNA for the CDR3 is TGTGCCAGCAGTTATCGCGACAGGTTCGAAAAACTGTTTTTT.

The CDR3 is CASSPPGQTYSYEQYF. The CDR3 DNA reads as TGCGCCAGCAGCCCACCGGGACAGACCTACTCCTACGAGCAGTACTTC. V gene TRBV4-1 combines with J gene TRBJ2-7, with 7 bases matching TRBD1. V was clipped by 4 bases and J by 0 bases; unmatched bases: 9. The germline gives CDR1 MGHRA, CDR2 YSYEKL. CDR3 length: 16 residues.

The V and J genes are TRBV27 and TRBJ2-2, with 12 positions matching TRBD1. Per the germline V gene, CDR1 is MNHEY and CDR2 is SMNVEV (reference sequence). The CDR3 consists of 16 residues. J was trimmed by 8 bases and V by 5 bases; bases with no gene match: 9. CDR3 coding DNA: TGTGCCAGCAGTCCCCGAGGGACAGGGGGCTCAGGGGAGCTGTTTTTT. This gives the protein CASSPRGTGGSGELFF.

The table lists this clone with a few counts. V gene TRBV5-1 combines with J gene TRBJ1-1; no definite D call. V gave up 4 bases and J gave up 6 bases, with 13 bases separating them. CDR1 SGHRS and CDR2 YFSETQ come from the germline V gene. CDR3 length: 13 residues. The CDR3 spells CASSRAEVAEAFF. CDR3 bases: TGCGCCAGCAGCCGTGCCGAGGTAGCTGAAGCTTTCTTT. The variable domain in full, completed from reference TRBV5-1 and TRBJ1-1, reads KAGVTQTPRYLIKTRGQQVTLSCSPISGHRSVSWYQQTPGQGLQFLFEYFSETQRNKGNFPGRFSGRQFSNSRSEMNVSTLELGDSALYLCASSRAEVAEAFFGQGTRLTVV.

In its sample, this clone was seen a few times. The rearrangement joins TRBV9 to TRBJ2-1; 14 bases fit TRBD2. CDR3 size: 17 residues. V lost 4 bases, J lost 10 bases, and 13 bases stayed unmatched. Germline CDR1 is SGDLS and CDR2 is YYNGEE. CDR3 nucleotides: TGTGCCAGCAGCTCCCCCTTGACTAGCGGGGGGGCAAAGGAGCAGTTCTTC. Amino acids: CASSSPLTSGGAKEQFF.

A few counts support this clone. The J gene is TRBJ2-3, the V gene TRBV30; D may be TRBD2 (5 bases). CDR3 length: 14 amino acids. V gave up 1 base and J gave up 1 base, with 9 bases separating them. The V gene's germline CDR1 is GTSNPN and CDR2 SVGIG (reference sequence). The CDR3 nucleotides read TGTGCCTGGAGTGGAGGAGCGGGCACAGATACGCAGTATTTT. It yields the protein CAWSGGAGTDTQYF.

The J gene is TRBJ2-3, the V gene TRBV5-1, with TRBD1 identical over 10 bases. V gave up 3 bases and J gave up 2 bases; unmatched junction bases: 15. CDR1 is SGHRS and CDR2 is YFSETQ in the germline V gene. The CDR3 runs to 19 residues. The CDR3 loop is CASSYEITGQGGTTDTQYF. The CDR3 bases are TGCGCCAGCAGCTACGAAATTACCGGACAGGGGGGAACCACAGATACGCAGTATTTT.

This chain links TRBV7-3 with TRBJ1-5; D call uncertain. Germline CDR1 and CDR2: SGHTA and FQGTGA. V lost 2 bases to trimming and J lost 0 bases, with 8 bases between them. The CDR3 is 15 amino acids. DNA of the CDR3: TGTGCCAGCAGCTTACAGCTTACTAGCAATCAGCCCCAGCATTTT. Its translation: CASSLQLTSNQPQHF.

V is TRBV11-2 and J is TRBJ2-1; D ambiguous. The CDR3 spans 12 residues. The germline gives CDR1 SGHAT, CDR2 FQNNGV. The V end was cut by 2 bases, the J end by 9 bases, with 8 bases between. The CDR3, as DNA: TGTGCCAGCAGCTTATTTGTGGGTGAGCAGTTCTTC. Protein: CASSLFVGEQFF.

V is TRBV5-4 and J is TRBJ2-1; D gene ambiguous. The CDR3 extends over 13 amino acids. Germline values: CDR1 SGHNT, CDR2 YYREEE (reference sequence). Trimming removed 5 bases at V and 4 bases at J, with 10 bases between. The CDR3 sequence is CASSFKEYNEQFF. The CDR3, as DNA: TGTGCCAGCAGTTTTAAAGAGTACAATGAGCAGTTCTTC.

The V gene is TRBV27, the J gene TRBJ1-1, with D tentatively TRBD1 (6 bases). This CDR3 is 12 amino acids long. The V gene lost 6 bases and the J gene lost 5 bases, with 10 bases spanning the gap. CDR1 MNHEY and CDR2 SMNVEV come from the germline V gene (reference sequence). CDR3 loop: CASSSRGTEAFF. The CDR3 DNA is TGTGCCAGCAGCTCCAGGGGAACTGAAGCTTTCTTT.

This CDR3 is CASSLSDGGHQPQHF. DNA of the CDR3: TGTGCCAGCAGCTTATCGGACGGGGGGCATCAGCCCCAGCATTTT. This chain uses TRBV7-8 with TRBJ1-5; D possibly corresponds to TRBD1 (6 bases). Germline CDR1 and CDR2: SGHVS and FQNEAQ. Trimming removed 2 bases at V and 5 bases at J, with 13 bases between. This CDR3 region has 15 residues.

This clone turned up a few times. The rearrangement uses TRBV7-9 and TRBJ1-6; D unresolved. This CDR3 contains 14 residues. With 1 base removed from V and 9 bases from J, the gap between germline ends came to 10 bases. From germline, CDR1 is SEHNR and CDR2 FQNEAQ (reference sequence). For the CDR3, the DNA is TGTGCCAGCAGCTTAGAGGGCCAGGCTTCACCCCTCCACTTT. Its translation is CASSLEGQASPLHF.

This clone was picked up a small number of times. In DNA form, the CDR3 reads TGTGCCAGCAGCTCACAGGGACTTGAGCAGTTCTTC. It codes for CASSSQGLEQFF. The chain links TRBV5-4 to TRBJ2-1; perhaps D is TRBD1 or TRBD2 (6 bases each). V was trimmed by 3 bases and J by 9 bases, leaving 10 bases between them. Germline-derived CDR1 and CDR2 are SGHNT and YYREEE (reference sequence). The CDR3 totals 12 residues.

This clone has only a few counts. The CDR3 is CSVLRTGGASGNTIYF. The DNA for the CDR3 is TGCAGCGTTCTCCGGACAGGGGGCGCTTCTGGAAACACCATATATTTT. The chain recombines TRBV29-1 with TRBJ1-3; the match to TRBD1 covers 11 bases. Germline values: CDR1 SQVTM, CDR2 ANQGSEA. The CDR3 covers 16 residues. Germline trimming cut 5 bases from V and 1 base from J; bases unmatched to any gene: 7.

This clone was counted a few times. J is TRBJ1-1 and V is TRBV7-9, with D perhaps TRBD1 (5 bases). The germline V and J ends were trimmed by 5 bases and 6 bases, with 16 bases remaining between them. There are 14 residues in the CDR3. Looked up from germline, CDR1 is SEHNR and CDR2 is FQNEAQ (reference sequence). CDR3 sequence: CASSPHMGRAEAFF. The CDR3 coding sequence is TGTGCCAGCAGCCCCCATATGGGGCGGGCTGAAGCTTTCTTT. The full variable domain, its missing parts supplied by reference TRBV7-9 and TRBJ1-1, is DTGVSQNPRHKITKRGQNVTFRCDPISEHNRLYWYRQTLGQGPEFLTYFQNEAQLEKSRLLSDRFSAERPKGSFSTLEIQRTEQGDSAMYLCASSPHMGRAEAFFGQGTRLTVV.

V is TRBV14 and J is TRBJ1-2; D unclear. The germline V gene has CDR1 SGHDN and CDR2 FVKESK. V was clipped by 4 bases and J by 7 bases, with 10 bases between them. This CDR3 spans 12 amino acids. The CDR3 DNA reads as TGTGCCAGCAGCCCGGGTTGGATTGGCTACACCTTC. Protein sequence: CASSPGWIGYTF.